Listed below are T cell receptor beta chains from one sample, sequenced in a study of blood T cell repertoires in COVID-19. Generated by immunoSEQ multiplex PCR, the TCRdb table keeps only in-frame clones and is missing some. The sample consists of approximately 220,000 clones, around 87% of them appearing once. Material for sequencing was peripheral blood. The receptors originated from a man in his fifties or sixties with acute or convalescent COVID-19. Each CDR3 is given without its conserved first and last residue.

J gene: TRBJ1-3
V gene: TRBV6-5
CDR3 protein: ASRAGQGAGNTIY

J gene: TRBJ2-7
V gene: TRBV6-5
CDR3 protein: ASKQGQGTYEQY

J gene: TRBJ1-2
V gene: TRBV6-6
CDR3 protein: ASRFGQGEYGYT

J gene: TRBJ2-2
V gene: TRBV5-4
CDR3 protein: ASSEEVFGMGELF

J gene: TRBJ1-1
V gene: TRBV9
CDR3 protein: ASSVDPGTRGGRTEAF

J gene: TRBJ2-3
V gene: TRBV24-1
CDR3 protein: ATRGQGATDTQY

J gene: TRBJ2-4
V gene: TRBV5-1
CDR3 protein: ASSYGTGALAKNIQY

J gene: TRBJ1-1
V gene: TRBV5-5
CDR3 protein: ASSLLGTKNTEAF

J gene: TRBJ2-3
V gene: TRBV7-9
CDR3 protein: ASSPETSGGY

J gene: TRBJ1-2
V gene: TRBV5-1
CDR3 protein: ASSLSRNYGYT

J gene: TRBJ2-7
V gene: TRBV10-3
CDR3 protein: AISRGTQTYEQY

J gene: TRBJ1-1
V gene: TRBV20-1
CDR3 protein: SARRQGGAF

J gene: TRBJ1-1
V gene: TRBV5-4
CDR3 protein: ASSRTQDTEAF

J gene: TRBJ1-2
V gene: TRBV7-2
CDR3 protein: ASSLAGGIGYT

J gene: TRBJ1-5
V gene: TRBV19
CDR3 protein: AGSPGQGTQPQH

J gene: TRBJ1-6
V gene: TRBV5-1
CDR3 protein: ASKASQGANNSPLH

J gene: TRBJ2-5
V gene: TRBV5-5
CDR3 protein: ASSWGQGRGETQY

J gene: TRBJ1-5
V gene: TRBV3-1/TRBV3-2
CDR3 protein: ASSQDTGFGQPQH

J gene: TRBJ1-5
V gene: TRBV19
CDR3 protein: ASSMGSQPQH

J gene: TRBJ1-4
V gene: TRBV9
CDR3 protein: ASSMGQGSEKLF

J gene: TRBJ1-5
V gene: TRBV7-3
CDR3 protein: ASRPRQDAYSNQPQH

J gene: TRBJ1-2
V gene: TRBV6-1
CDR3 protein: ASSEATGNYGYT

J gene: TRBJ2-1
V gene: TRBV7-3
CDR3 protein: ASSSLRGGPYNEQF

J gene: TRBJ2-1
V gene: TRBV11-3
CDR3 protein: ASSPRGAGNNEQF

J gene: TRBJ2-7
V gene: TRBV5-1
CDR3 protein: ASSRGGDRPEQY

J gene: TRBJ2-5
V gene: TRBV7-9
CDR3 protein: ASSLGGSGTQY

J gene: TRBJ1-1
V gene: TRBV14
CDR3 protein: ASSQVGRKNTEAF

J gene: TRBJ2-7
V gene: TRBV18
CDR3 protein: ASSRADGSYEQY

J gene: TRBJ2-2
V gene: TRBV13
CDR3 protein: ASSLGGGANTGELF

J gene: TRBJ1-1
V gene: TRBV3-1/TRBV3-2
CDR3 protein: ASSLGTGVTEAF

J gene: TRBJ2-2
V gene: TRBV5-8
CDR3 protein: ASNSGWGFTGELF